Sequencing of this T cell receptor (beta chain) was carried out in a study of siplizumab effects on memory and regulatory T cells. The CDR3 is 14 residues long. Study results and caveats: With siplizumab, Treg-derived clones averaged roughly 62% of mappable alloreactive CD4+ clones, versus around 25% in controls. The suppressive capacity of proliferating Tregs from siplizumab cultures remained unconfirmed. Contribution to the alloresponse seemed major for naive T cells, which also seemed more diverse than memory cells.

Assay used: immunoSEQ multiplex PCR; TCRdb lists only in-frame clones, some missing. The sample comprises just over 8,500 clones, 60% to 80% of which are singletons, and about 68% rests with the top ten. In its sample, this clone was seen a few times. Its antigen is not known. The chain joins TRBV21-1 to TRBJ2-7; TRBD1, the table's D call, was not compared with the DNA. TRBV21-1 is a listed pseudogene. This TCR came from a human donor in good health. The specimen sequenced was effector memory CD8+ T cells sorted from blood. Described subset: unstimulated CD8+ effector memory T cells. The CDR3 DNA sequence: TGTGCCAGCAGCCGGTGGCAGGGGGCTTTGTGGCAGTACTTC. Protein: CASSRWQGALWQYF.